One and the same sample provided the 9 T cell receptor beta chains below, sequenced in a study of metastatic and nonmetastatic thyroid tumors. No patient received treatment before thyroid surgery. TCRdb re-called the PCR reads via MiXCR. The top ten hold roughly a tenth of the sample, which has more than 40,000 clones, about 4.3% seen once. Specimen: blood. The receptors derive from a female donor with papillary thyroid cancer or a benign thyroid nodule (not recorded which). Some clones in this sample may be carry-over from other donors' samples.

Ten or more counts support this clone. The J gene is TRBJ2-2, the V gene TRBV7-3; 8 bases agree with TRBD2. V was pared by 0 bases and J by 7 bases, with 10 bases of the junction left unmatched. The CDR3 is 17 amino acids. Germline assignment: CDR1 SGHTA and CDR2 FQGTGA. This chain's CDR3 is CASSLTPQGAGGGELFF. CDR3 DNA sequence: TGTGCCAGCAGCTTAACGCCCCAGGGCGCGGGAGGCGGGGAGCTGTTTTTT.

This clone was seen only a few times. The chain links TRBV6-9 to TRBJ2-1, with TRBD2 matching 14 bases. The CDR3 is 19 amino acids. V gave up 2 bases and J gave up 5 bases; unmatched junction bases: 11. Germline V gene sequence: CDR1 MNHGY, CDR2 SVAAGI. CDR3: CASSYDSGTSGSFHNEQFF. For the CDR3, the DNA is TGTGCCAGCAGTTATGACTCTGGGACTAGCGGGAGTTTCCACAATGAGCAGTTCTTC.

This clone was counted only a few times. This rearrangement joins TRBV6-1 to TRBJ2-2; no reliable D call. Germline CDR1 MNHNS, CDR2 SASEGT. The CDR3 spans 13 residues. Trimming cost V 3 bases and J 5 bases, with 7 bases left between them. CDR3 in amino acids: CASSEGSTGELFF. For the CDR3, the DNA is TGTGCCAGCAGTGAGGGCTCGACCGGGGAGCTGTTTTTT.

This clone was recorded many times. The chain employs TRBV5-1 and TRBJ2-7, with 9 positions matching TRBD1. Per germline, CDR1 SGHRS and CDR2 YFSETQ. The CDR3 is made up of 13 amino acids. V trimming: 4 bases; J trimming: 7 bases; junction bases outside the gene matches: 6. This CDR3 is CASSPGQGGEQYF. CDR3 sequence (DNA): TGCGCCAGCAGCCCGGGACAGGGTGGGGAGCAGTACTTC.

Judged by abundance, this clone is medium-sized (0.01 to 0.1%). The same CDR3 also results from other DNA sequences found in this sample. The rearrangement joins TRBV7-8 to TRBJ1-1, with TRBD1 matching 9 bases. V lost 3 bases, J lost 4 bases, and 0 bases stayed unmatched. From germline, CDR1 is SGHVS and CDR2 FQNEAQ. The CDR3 has 13 residues. This CDR3 is CASSLTGGTEAFF. In DNA form, the CDR3 reads TGTGCCAGCAGCTTGACAGGGGGCACTGAAGCTTTCTTT.

This clone turned up a few times. Its ends do not fully match the called genes, so a read error is possible. The chain recombines TRBV6-5 with TRBJ2-2; a weak D match, TRBD2 (6 bases). Looked up from germline, CDR1 is MNHEY and CDR2 is SVGAGI. The CDR3 spans 13 residues. CDR3 amino acids: CASSYRETGGLFF. CDR3 in DNA: TGTGCCAGCAGTTACCGGGAGACCGGGGGGCTGTTTTTT.

This clone was detected ten times or more. The rearrangement joins TRBV12-3 or TRBV12-4 to TRBJ2-1; TRBD2 agrees at 10 bases. CDR3 size: 15 residues. V shed 6 bases, J shed 5 bases, and the junction held 7 bases outside the gene matches. CDR3 loop: CASRRLAGLDNEQFF. DNA of the CDR3: TGTGCCAGCAGAAGACTAGCGGGCCTAGACAATGAGCAGTTCTTC.

This clone came up many times. The chain employs TRBV2 and TRBJ2-2; 7 bases match TRBD2. After removal of 5 bases from V and 0 bases from J, the junction contained 9 bases not matched to a gene. The CDR3 is made up of 17 amino acids. CDR1 is SNHLY and CDR2 is FYNNEI in the germline V gene. This chain's CDR3 is CASSTPKGGTNTGELFF. Written as DNA, the CDR3 is TGTGCCAGCAGTACCCCAAAGGGAGGGACGAACACCGGGGAGCTGTTTTTT.

This clone was recorded at least ten times. This chain connects TRBV13 to TRBJ2-7, with a tentative D call TRBD1 (5 bases). V dropped 7 bases and J dropped 1 base, with 17 bases sitting between them. The CDR3 covers 15 residues. CDR1 is PRHDT and CDR2 is FYEKMQ in the germline V gene (reference sequence). The CDR3 loop reads CASTKSPTESYEQYF. In nucleotides, the CDR3 is TGTGCCAGCACCAAATCACCGACAGAATCCTACGAGCAGTACTTC. The entire variable domain, with the rest obtained from reference TRBV13 and TRBJ2-7, is as follows: AAGVIQSPRHLIKEKRETATLKCYPIPRHDTVYWYQQGPGQDPQFLISFYEKMQSDKGSIPDRFSAQQFSDYHSELNMSSLELGDSALYFCASTKSPTESYEQYFGPGTRLTVT.